This TCR beta chain was obtained from a study of shared clonotypes between healthy human individuals. Study overall: A donor's plate count was three for CD4 naive and three for CD4 memory; CD8 naive had two and CD8 memory one. Study outcomes and limitations: Approximately 4.6% of naive CD4 clonotypes were shared across four donors. Sampling covered nothing but blood. Tissue TCR repertoires likely differ from those found in blood.

This clone came up once. Its antigen is not identified. V lost 0 bases to trimming and J lost 13 bases, with 10 bases between them. The CDR3 is 11 amino acids. Germline-derived CDR1 and CDR2 are DFQATT and SNEGSKA (reference sequence). Cells designated naive CD8 were CD45RO-negative and were positively selected for CCR7, with terminally differentiated effector memory CD45RA+ cells excluded. For sorted subsets, approximately 180 ng DNA per replicate equaled 30,000 or so T cell genomes. This table comes from immunoSEQ multiplex PCR, and its TCRdb copy is limited to in-frame clones, with some not included. Altogether about 2 million clones are present, approximately 94% being singletons, with the ten largest covering around 1%.

The sample was naive CD8+ T cells sorted from blood. The chain couples TRBV20-1 to TRBJ2-1; perhaps D is TRBD1 or TRBD2 (5 bases each). This TCR was recovered from a man aged 18 to 30 in good health. CDR3 DNA: TGCAGTGCTAGAGATTCGGGACCACAGTTCTTC. As protein: CSARDSGPQFF.